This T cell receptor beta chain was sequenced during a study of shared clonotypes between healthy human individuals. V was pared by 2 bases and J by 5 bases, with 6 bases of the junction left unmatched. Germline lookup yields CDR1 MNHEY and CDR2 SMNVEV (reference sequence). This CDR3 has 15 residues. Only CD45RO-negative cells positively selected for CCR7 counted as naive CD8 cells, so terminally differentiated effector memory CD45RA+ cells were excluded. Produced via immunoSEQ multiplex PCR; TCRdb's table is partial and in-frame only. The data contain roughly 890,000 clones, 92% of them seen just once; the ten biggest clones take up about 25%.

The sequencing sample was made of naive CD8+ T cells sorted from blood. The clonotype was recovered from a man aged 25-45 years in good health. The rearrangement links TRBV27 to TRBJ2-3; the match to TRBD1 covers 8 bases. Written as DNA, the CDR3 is TGTGCCAGCAGTTTAACCCGGACAGGGATAGATACGCAGTATTTT. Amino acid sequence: CASSLTRTGIDTQYF.